This TCR beta chain originates from a study of CD4+ T cells in melanoma. Only in-frame clones appear in the TCRdb table, and some are missing; sequencing was by immunoSEQ multiplex PCR. The sample holds over 5,500 clones; about 52% are singletons and the top ten take about 17%. This clone was seen only once. Its antigen remains unidentified. The study's findings and limits: A reported correlation linked neoantigen-specific CD4+ T cells to CD8+, macrophage and B cell function. In melanoma, neoantigen-specific CD4+ T cells reportedly differed in differentiation state.

This CDR3 has 16 amino acids. Germline loops: CDR1 MNHEY, CDR2 SVGAGI. The junction had 8 bases not matched to a gene; V was cut back by 2 bases and J by 4 bases. Input material: cells from a culture (not recorded whether cultured in vitro). The J gene is TRBJ1-2, the V gene TRBV6-5; 9 positions match TRBD1. The origin of this receptor is a human donor with melanoma. The CDR3 loop reads CASSYGTGPGGYGYTF. DNA of the CDR3: TGTGCCAGCAGTTACGGGACAGGGCCTGGGGGCTATGGCTACACCTTC.